The 14 T cell receptor beta chains listed next were all sequenced from one sample in a study of T cells after yellow fever vaccination. One entry per CDR3 protein results from TCRdb running MiXCR on the 5' RACE reads. Counted here are approximately 250,000 distinct CDR3 sequences, roughly 4.8% occurring once; the ten biggest clones make up approximately 3.5%. The source material was CD4+ T cells sorted from PBMCs, sampled on the day of the yellow fever booster vaccination. The receptors derive from a man between 18 and 35 years old who received the YFV17D yellow fever vaccine.

The J gene is TRBJ2-5, the V gene TRBV6-6, with 11 nucleotides matching TRBD2. The ends lost 2 bases at V and 5 bases at J; junction bases unmatched: 7. The CDR3 covers 16 residues. From germline, CDR1 is MNHNY and CDR2 SVGAGI (reference sequence). For the CDR3, the DNA is TGTGCCAGCAGTTACCTACTAGCGGGGGAGGGGGAGACCCAGTACTTC. Translating gives CASSYLLAGEGETQYF.

The sample holds a few counts of this clonotype. The CDR3, as DNA: TGTGCCAGCAGCTTCGAAAGAGGGGGGCAGGAGACCCAGTACTTC. This sequence encodes CASSFERGGQETQYF. This chain joins TRBV3-1 and TRBJ2-5; TRBD1 or TRBD2 may be the D gene (6 bases each). The germline V and J ends were trimmed by 5 bases and 5 bases, with 18 bases remaining between them. The germline gives CDR1 LGHDT, CDR2 YNNKEL (reference sequence). This CDR3 contains 15 residues.

There are a few counts of this clonotype. The chain employs TRBV12-3 or TRBV12-4 and TRBJ1-1, with D tentatively TRBD1 (5 bases). The CDR3 totals 11 residues. V was cut by 4 bases and J by 9 bases, with 9 bases left in between. CDR3 region: CASSSPDKAFF. The CDR3 DNA is TGTGCCAGCAGTTCCCCGGACAAAGCTTTCTTT.

This clonotype was observed many times. V gene TRBV25-1 combines with J gene TRBJ1-2, with unresolved D. The CDR3 runs 12 residues. Trimming stripped 1 base from V and 5 bases from J, with 5 bases between. Germline lookup yields CDR1 MGHDK and CDR2 SYGVNS. For the CDR3, the DNA is TGTGCCAGCAGTGAATTCGGTTATGGCTACACCTTC. It specifies CASSEFGYGYTF.

The rearrangement uses TRBV20-1 and TRBJ1-4; D gene uncertain. The V end was cut by 5 bases, the J end by 4 bases, with 5 bases between. The CDR3 length is 11 residues. Per germline, CDR1 DFQATT and CDR2 SNEGSKA (reference sequence). The CDR3 DNA follows: TGCAGTGCTCTCAATAATGAAAAACTGTTTTTT. It yields the protein CSALNNEKLFF.

Ten or more counts support this clonotype. J is TRBJ2-5 and V is TRBV6-6; D gene uncertain. Deletions cut 2 bases from V and 0 bases from J, with 7 bases between. CDR1 and CDR2 (germline): MNHNY, SVGAGI (reference sequence). This CDR3 is 14 amino acids long. In nucleotides, the CDR3 is TGTGCCAGCAGTTACGTCCGGTACCAAGAGACCCAGTACTTC. Translating gives CASSYVRYQETQYF.

This clonotype has just a few counts. V gene TRBV5-5 combines with J gene TRBJ2-3; tentative D call: TRBD2 (6 bases). CDR3 length equals 15 residues. Germline V gene lookup returns CDR1 SGHKS and CDR2 YYEKEE (reference sequence). V was cut by 4 bases and J by 5 bases, with 17 bases left in between. The CDR3 DNA reads as TGTGCCAGCAGCCTCACCTCAGAAGCGGGAGATACGCAGTATTTT. This gives the protein CASSLTSEAGDTQYF. The full variable domain, completed using reference TRBV5-5 and TRBJ2-3, is DAGVTQSPTHLIKTRGQQVTLRCSPISGHKSVSWYQQVLGQGPQFIFQYYEKEERGRGNFPDRFSARQFPNYSSELNVNALLLGDSALYLCASSLTSEAGDTQYFGPGTRLTVL.

This clonotype was recorded a few times. CDR3 sequence: CASSFLGRVFEKLFF. The DNA for the CDR3 is TGTGCCAGCAGCTTTTTGGGACGGGTATTTGAAAAACTGTTTTTT. This chain links TRBV7-2 with TRBJ1-4, with a possible D match to TRBD1 (5 bases). The CDR3 runs 15 residues. Germline V gives CDR1 SGHTA, CDR2 FQGNSA. Trimming shortened V by 3 bases and J by 7 bases, and 15 bases separated the two germline ends.

This clonotype has only a few counts. The V call is TRBV4-1, the J call TRBJ1-6; 8 bases map to TRBD1. Germline values: CDR1 MGHRA, CDR2 YSYEKL. The J segment lost 7 bases and the V segment lost 0 bases, leaving 11 bases of the junction unmatched. This CDR3 has 18 amino acids. The CDR3 DNA sequence: TGCGCCAGCAGCCAAGAGGTCGCAGGGGGCCCGATGAATTCACCCCTCCACTTT. Protein sequence: CASSQEVAGGPMNSPLHF.

The chain combines TRBV6-2 or TRBV6-3 with TRBJ2-7; D might be TRBD2 (6 bases). Germline V lookup: CDR1 MNHEY, CDR2 SVGEGT. Trimming took 5 bases from V and 2 from J, leaving 16 bases between them. The CDR3 length is 15 residues. CDR3 in amino acids: CASSTYITGAYEQYF. The CDR3 DNA reads as TGTGCCAGCAGTACCTATATTACGGGAGCCTACGAGCAGTACTTC.

This clonotype has only a few counts. The chain carries TRBV2 and TRBJ2-7, with unresolved D. CDR3 size: 11 residues. The V gene's germline CDR1 is SNHLY and CDR2 FYNNEI. The germline V and J ends were trimmed by 7 bases and 2 bases, with 6 bases remaining between them. This CDR3 reads CASKETYEQYV. The CDR3 region has the DNA TGTGCCAGCAAGGAGACCTACGAGCAGTACGTC.

This clonotype was seen a few times. V usage is TRBV4-1 and J usage is TRBJ1-5; D unresolved. Trimming stripped 3 bases from V and 5 bases from J, with 17 bases between. The germline V gene has CDR1 MGHRA and CDR2 YSYEKL. The CDR3 extends over 16 amino acids. CDR3 DNA: TGCGCCAGCAGCCAGGCTCTGGGCCCGGGGTATCAGCCCCAGCATTTT. Translation: CASSQALGPGYQPQHF.

There are a few counts of this clonotype. The chain joins TRBV12-3 or TRBV12-4 to TRBJ2-5, with TRBD1 identical over 7 bases. The CDR3 is 13 residues long. Losses at the gene ends were 5 bases for V and 2 bases for J; bases not matched to a gene: 2. The CDR3, as DNA: TGTGCCAGCAGTAAGGACAGGCAAGAGACCCAGTACTTC. Translated, it gives CASSKDRQETQYF.

This clonotype was picked up many times. The chain carries TRBV7-8 and TRBJ2-1, with D hard to call. V lost 3 bases and J 0 bases, leaving 9 bases between the germline ends. The CDR3 loop spans 15 amino acids. Germline lookup yields CDR1 SGHVS and CDR2 FQNEAQ. As DNA, the CDR3 is TGTGCCAGCAGCTTGGGTCAGGCCTCCTACAATGAGCAGTTCTTC. Protein product: CASSLGQASYNEQFF.